The present entry profiles one T cell receptor beta chain with its context. These data originate in a study of blood T cell repertoires in COVID-19. Study at large: From T cells, B-cell-depleted T cells, or PBMCs came the material, which was cDNA or gDNA.

Per the original data handling: For nucleated cells, counts were estimated from reference gene primer amplification. Clones were sequenced by immunoSEQ multiplex PCR, and TCRdb holds only the in-frame ones, with some missing. The V and J calls and clone size come from that table; D and trimming were worked out from the DNA. The data contain about 71,000 clones, 82% of them seen just once; the ten biggest clones take up roughly 15%. This TCR was sampled from a woman aged 80 or over with acute or convalescent COVID-19. Material: peripheral blood.

The CDR3, as DNA: TGTGCCAGCAGTCCGGACAGAGGTAAAGAGACCCAGTACTTC. The encoded protein is CASSPDRGKETQYF. The chain carries TRBV7-2 and TRBJ2-5, with D maybe TRBD1 (6 bases). This CDR3 contains 14 residues. Germline values: CDR1 SGHTA, CDR2 FQGNSA. V was clipped by 6 bases and J by 3 bases, with 14 bases between them.